Listed below are T cell receptor beta chains from one sample, sequenced in a study of T-cell reconstitution after alpha-beta-depleted transplantation in children. TCRdb ran MiXCR on the PCR reads and lists one entry per CDR3 protein. The data show about 980,000 distinct CDR3 sequences, around 30% seen once. The sample here was PBMCs, mostly from graft donor cells, taken 360 days after TCRalphabeta/CD19-depleted stem cell transplant. These receptors were collected from a boy younger than two who had a stem cell transplant for SCID, so the T cells may come from the graft donor. CDR3s include the opening cysteine and the closing phenylalanine or tryptophan. The order of the fields is V gene, D gene, J gene, clone size, CDR3 length, CDR3 DNA, CDR3 protein. The D gene is left open where the match is weak. Size tells how often a clone was seen (once, few, many) or the class of an expanded clone, and some rows leave it out.

v_gene: TRBV20-1; d_gene: TRBD2; j_gene: TRBJ2-7; abundance: many; len: 12; CDR3nt: TGCAGTGGCTCTAGCGGGAGAGACGAGCAGTACTTC; CDR3aa: CSGSSGRDEQYF
v_gene: TRBV6-2/TRBV6-3; d_gene: -; j_gene: TRBJ2-5; abundance: -; len: 16; CDR3nt: TGTGCCAGCAGTTACCCGGACACTGAATACCAAGAGACCCAGTACTTC; CDR3aa: CASSYPDTEYQETQYF
v_gene: TRBV4-3; d_gene: -; j_gene: TRBJ2-3; abundance: -; len: 15; CDR3nt: TGCGCCAGCAGCCAAGGGGTGGGGGCCACAGATACGCAGTATTTT; CDR3aa: CASSQGVGATDTQYF
v_gene: TRBV10-1; d_gene: TRBD2; j_gene: TRBJ2-1; abundance: -; len: 16; CDR3nt: TGCGCCAGCAGTGAAGTGGGACTAGTGTCCTACAATGAGCAGTTCTTC; CDR3aa: CASSEVGLVSYNEQFF
v_gene: TRBV30; d_gene: -; j_gene: TRBJ2-7; abundance: -; len: 13; CDR3nt: TGTGCCTGGAGTGGACTGAGTACCTACGAGCAGTACTTC; CDR3aa: CAWSGLSTYEQYF
v_gene: TRBV5-1; d_gene: -; j_gene: TRBJ2-5; abundance: -; len: 14; CDR3nt: TGCGCCAGCAGCTTGATGTCCCCCCAAGAGACCCAGTACTTC; CDR3aa: CASSLMSPQETQYF
v_gene: TRBV7-8; d_gene: -; j_gene: TRBJ2-5; abundance: -; len: 15; CDR3nt: TGTGCCAGCAGCGTCCCCAGGGTATTGCAAGAGACCCAGTACTTC; CDR3aa: CASSVPRVLQETQYF
v_gene: TRBV6-5; d_gene: TRBD1; j_gene: TRBJ1-1; abundance: few; len: 15; CDR3nt: TGTGCCAGCAGTTCCCGGGACAGGGGATTCACTGAAGCTTTCTTT; CDR3aa: CASSSRDRGFTEAFF
v_gene: TRBV2; d_gene: -; j_gene: TRBJ2-1; abundance: -; len: 14; CDR3nt: TGTGCCAGCATCAGGGCCCCGCTTAAGAATGAGCAGTTCTTC; CDR3aa: CASIRAPLKNEQFF
v_gene: TRBV6-1; d_gene: TRBD1; j_gene: TRBJ1-1; abundance: -; len: 15; CDR3nt: TGTGCCAGCAGTCCCGGGACAGGGGTCTGGGCTGAAGCTTTCTTT; CDR3aa: CASSPGTGVWAEAFF
v_gene: TRBV10-3; d_gene: -; j_gene: TRBJ2-7; abundance: -; len: 13; CDR3nt: TGTGCCATCGCGTCGATAAGGGGCGGGGAGCAGTACTTC; CDR3aa: CAIASIRGGEQYF
v_gene: TRBV2; d_gene: -; j_gene: TRBJ1-2; abundance: few; len: 13; CDR3nt: TGTGCCGGCCGGACGACCGCGAGCAATGGCTACACCTTC; CDR3aa: CAGRTTASNGYTF
v_gene: TRBV4-3; d_gene: TRBD1; j_gene: TRBJ2-3; abundance: few; len: 18; CDR3nt: TGCGCCAGCAGCCAAGTTAACCCCTCGGGACAGCGCACAGATACGCAGTATTTT; CDR3aa: CASSQVNPSGQRTDTQYF
v_gene: TRBV12-3/TRBV12-4; d_gene: -; j_gene: TRBJ2-7; abundance: -; len: 12; CDR3nt: TGTGCCAGCAGTTCTATAATATACGAGCGGTACTTC; CDR3aa: CASSSIIYERYF
v_gene: TRBV7-9; d_gene: -; j_gene: TRBJ1-1; abundance: -; len: 15; CDR3nt: TGTGCCAGCACCTCCGAGGGGATGGCGAACACTGAAGCTTTCTTT; CDR3aa: CASTSEGMANTEAFF
v_gene: TRBV24-1; d_gene: -; j_gene: TRBJ1-1; abundance: -; len: 15; CDR3nt: TGTGCCACCAGTGATTCTCAGGGGTTGAACACTGAAGCTTTCTTT; CDR3aa: CATSDSQGLNTEAFF
v_gene: TRBV4-1; d_gene: -; j_gene: TRBJ2-7; abundance: -; len: 17; CDR3nt: TGCGCCAGCAGCCAAGATTACCCCCCTACAGTCACCTACGAGCAGTACTTC; CDR3aa: CASSQDYPPTVTYEQYF
v_gene: TRBV20-1; d_gene: TRBD1; j_gene: TRBJ1-1; abundance: -; len: 10; CDR3nt: TGCAGTGCGAGACAGGGTATAGCTTTCTTT; CDR3aa: CSARQGIAFF
v_gene: TRBV7-8; d_gene: TRBD1; j_gene: TRBJ1-5; abundance: once; len: 17; CDR3nt: TGTGCCAGCAGCTTAGCGGGAAGGCAGGGGGACAATCAGCCCCAGCATTTT; CDR3aa: CASSLAGRQGDNQPQHF
v_gene: TRBV12-3/TRBV12-4; d_gene: TRBD1; j_gene: TRBJ2-6; abundance: -; len: 18; CDR3nt: TGTGCCAGCAGTTTTGGGTTGGGACAGGGTTCTGGGGCCAACGTCCTGACTTTC; CDR3aa: CASSFGLGQGSGANVLTF
v_gene: TRBV12-3/TRBV12-4; d_gene: TRBD2; j_gene: TRBJ2-1; abundance: many; len: 15; CDR3nt: TGTGCCAGCAGTCGAAGCGGGGGAGACTACAATGAGCAGTTCTTC; CDR3aa: CASSRSGGDYNEQFF
v_gene: TRBV21-1; d_gene: -; j_gene: TRBJ2-5; abundance: few; len: 15; CDR3nt: TGTGCCAGCAGCCCTCGACAGGGGGGAGAAGAGACCCAGTACTTC; CDR3aa: CASSPRQGGEETQYF
v_gene: TRBV10-3; d_gene: -; j_gene: TRBJ2-7; abundance: -; len: 14; CDR3nt: TGTGCCATCAGTGAGACACAGGCCCCCAACGAGCAGTACTTC; CDR3aa: CAISETQAPNEQYF
v_gene: TRBV30; d_gene: -; j_gene: TRBJ2-3; abundance: -; len: 12; CDR3nt: TGTGCCTGGAGTACCTCCACAGATACGCAGTATTTT; CDR3aa: CAWSTSTDTQYF
v_gene: TRBV7-9; d_gene: TRBD1; j_gene: TRBJ1-1; abundance: few; len: 15; CDR3nt: TGTGCCAGCAGCTTACCGGTTCGACAGGGTCCTGAAGCTTTCTTT; CDR3aa: CASSLPVRQGPEAFF
v_gene: TRBV20-1; d_gene: -; j_gene: TRBJ1-5; abundance: -; len: 15; CDR3nt: TGCAGTGCTAGAGATGGAACAGCAGCTCTGAAGCCCCAGCATTTT; CDR3aa: CSARDGTAALKPQHF
v_gene: TRBV11-2; d_gene: TRBD2; j_gene: TRBJ2-2; abundance: -; len: 20; CDR3nt: TGTGCCAGCAGCAACCGGCAGACCGGGACTAGCGGGGCTCGCACCGGGGAGCTGTTTTTT; CDR3aa: CASSNRQTGTSGARTGELFF
v_gene: TRBV6-1; d_gene: TRBD1; j_gene: TRBJ2-7; abundance: few; len: 15; CDR3nt: TGTGCCAGCAGGCTAGGGACAGGGAGGCCCTACGAGCAGTACTTC; CDR3aa: CASRLGTGRPYEQYF
v_gene: TRBV5-1; d_gene: -; j_gene: TRBJ2-4; abundance: -; len: 16; CDR3nt: TGCGCCAGCAGCTCAGGACAGAACCTAGCCAAAAACATTCAGTACTTC; CDR3aa: CASSSGQNLAKNIQYF
v_gene: TRBV7-6; d_gene: TRBD1; j_gene: TRBJ2-3; abundance: -; len: 16; CDR3nt: TGTGCCAGCAGCTTAGAGGGACAGCTTAGCACAGATACGCAGTATTTT; CDR3aa: CASSLEGQLSTDTQYF
v_gene: TRBV5-4; d_gene: TRBD1; j_gene: TRBJ1-2; abundance: -; len: 16; CDR3nt: TGTGCCAGCAGCTTTGGCTCCTCCAGGGGGCTCTATGGCTACACCTTC; CDR3aa: CASSFGSSRGLYGYTF
v_gene: TRBV28; d_gene: -; j_gene: TRBJ1-6; abundance: -; len: 17; CDR3nt: TGTGCCAGCAGTCTCCCACCCCCGGGGGCCCCTAATTCACCCCTCCACTTT; CDR3aa: CASSLPPPGAPNSPLHF
v_gene: TRBV5-1; d_gene: -; j_gene: TRBJ2-7; abundance: few; len: 14; CDR3nt: TGCGCCAGCAGCCCACTGTGGGGGGACTACGAGCAGTACTTC; CDR3aa: CASSPLWGDYEQYF
v_gene: TRBV12-3/TRBV12-4; d_gene: -; j_gene: TRBJ2-7; abundance: few; len: 12; CDR3nt: TGTGCCAGCAGTTTAACCATGGGCGAGCAGTACTTC; CDR3aa: CASSLTMGEQYF
v_gene: TRBV28; d_gene: TRBD2; j_gene: TRBJ2-1; abundance: few; len: 11; CDR3nt: TGTGCAAGCGGGGGGGCGGATGAGCAGTTCTTC; CDR3aa: CASGGADEQFF
v_gene: TRBV20-1; d_gene: TRBD1; j_gene: TRBJ2-2; abundance: -; len: 16; CDR3nt: TGCAGTGCTCGGCCGTGGGACAGGGGAGAAAGCGGGGAGCTGTTTTTT; CDR3aa: CSARPWDRGESGELFF
v_gene: TRBV5-1; d_gene: TRBD2; j_gene: TRBJ2-4; abundance: -; len: 16; CDR3nt: TGCGCCAGCCGGAGCGGACTAGCGGGGATCGGAAACATTCAGTACTTC; CDR3aa: CASRSGLAGIGNIQYF
v_gene: TRBV5-1; d_gene: -; j_gene: TRBJ2-3; abundance: -; len: 17; CDR3nt: TGCGCCAGCAGCTTGGTAGGCGGGGGCCAGGGCACAGATACGCAGTATTTT; CDR3aa: CASSLVGGGQGTDTQYF
v_gene: TRBV4-2; d_gene: TRBD2; j_gene: TRBJ2-1; abundance: -; len: 15; CDR3nt: TGTGCCAGCAGCCTTGAGAGCGGGGGGAACAATGAGCAGTTCTTC; CDR3aa: CASSLESGGNNEQFF
v_gene: TRBV12-3/TRBV12-4; d_gene: -; j_gene: TRBJ2-7; abundance: -; len: 13; CDR3nt: TGTGCCAGCACCACTTCGGGGGCATACGAGCAGTACTTC; CDR3aa: CASTTSGAYEQYF
v_gene: TRBV12-3/TRBV12-4; d_gene: TRBD2; j_gene: TRBJ2-2; abundance: few; len: 16; CDR3nt: TGTGCCAGCAGTTTGAGGGTAGCGGGGAACACCGGGGAGCTGTTTTTT; CDR3aa: CASSLRVAGNTGELFF
v_gene: TRBV4-3; d_gene: TRBD2; j_gene: TRBJ2-1; abundance: -; len: 17; CDR3nt: TGCGCCAGCAGCCAAGGCTCCGGGGGGAGCTCCTACAATGAGCAGTTCTTC; CDR3aa: CASSQGSGGSSYNEQFF
v_gene: TRBV10-3; d_gene: TRBD1; j_gene: TRBJ2-1; abundance: -; len: 17; CDR3nt: TGTGCCATCAGTGACCCGGGACAGGGAGGCTCCTACAATGAGCAGTTCTTC; CDR3aa: CAISDPGQGGSYNEQFF
v_gene: TRBV4-1; d_gene: -; j_gene: TRBJ2-2; abundance: -; len: 16; CDR3nt: TGCGCCAGCAGCCAGGAGGGCGCGGGGAACACCGGGGAGCTGTTTTTT; CDR3aa: CASSQEGAGNTGELFF
v_gene: TRBV27; d_gene: TRBD1; j_gene: TRBJ2-6; abundance: -; len: 21; CDR3nt: TGTGCCAGCAGTTTCCGCCCCCGGGACAGGGGCCCCACCTCTGGGGCCAACGTCCTGACTTTC; CDR3aa: CASSFRPRDRGPTSGANVLTF
v_gene: TRBV20-1; d_gene: -; j_gene: TRBJ2-3; abundance: few; len: 15; CDR3nt: TGCAGTGCTAGTGTTGCCACTCGGAGCACAGATACGCAGTATTTT; CDR3aa: CSASVATRSTDTQYF
v_gene: TRBV7-2; d_gene: -; j_gene: TRBJ1-6; abundance: few; len: 17; CDR3nt: TGTGCCAGCAGCCTGGGGTCAAAGGGCTCCTATAATTCACCCCTCCACTTT; CDR3aa: CASSLGSKGSYNSPLHF
v_gene: TRBV2; d_gene: TRBD2; j_gene: TRBJ2-2; abundance: -; len: 14; CDR3nt: TGTGCCAGCAGTGCACGCGGGGGGTCCGGGGAGCTGTTTTTT; CDR3aa: CASSARGGSGELFF